This TCR beta chain was identified during a study of OX40 agonist ivuxolimab in advanced cancers. The wider study: Anti-PD-1, anti-PD-L1 or anti-CTLA-4 therapy given earlier was allowed, and roughly 40% had some.

In regard to this clone: Its target is unknown.

Data came from immunoSEQ multiplex PCR; TCRdb stores just in-frame clones and leaves some out. This sample has some 30,000 clones, with roughly 79% found just once. This CDR3 has 15 residues. Germline V lookup: CDR1 SGHNT, CDR2 YYREEE (reference sequence). The J segment lost 7 bases and the V segment lost 4 bases, leaving 8 bases of the junction unmatched. Study-wide results and limits: At 0.1 to 3.0 mg/kg, clonal expansion of CD4+ and CD8+ blood T cells had occurred by week 6.

This specimen consisted of CD4+ or CD8+ T cells sorted from blood, obtained in a trial of the OX40 agonist ivuxolimab. The sequence came from an adult with an advanced solid tumor such as melanoma, head and neck, liver or kidney cancer. V is TRBV5-4 and J is TRBJ2-1; TRBD1 matches 10 bases. In nucleotides, the CDR3 is TGTGCCAGCAGCCCTGGGACAGGGGAATATAATGAGCAGTTCTTC. Residues: CASSPGTGEYNEQFF.